The source of this T cell receptor beta chain is a study of type 1 regulatory T cells. Study-level background: An in vitro protocol generated T-allo10, a Tr1-enriched, alloantigen-specific CD4 T cell product.

CDR3 length: 16 amino acids. Per germline, CDR1 SNHLY and CDR2 FYNNEI. V dropped 2 bases and J dropped 8 bases, with 21 bases sitting between them. This clonotype was observed a few times. Each CDR3 protein is one row after TCRdb ran MiXCR on the reads. Here the sample spans 80,000 to 100,000 distinct CDR3 sequences, 25% to 40% being singletons. This TCR was recovered from a human donor in good health. The rearrangement joins TRBV2 to TRBJ1-2; tentative D call: TRBD1 (6 bases). The sequenced sample consisted of CD4+ T cells, either the whole sample or a sorted fraction (not recorded which). The chain's CDR3 is CASSEFSPGATGGYTF. CDR3 DNA sequence: TGTGCCAGCAGTGAATTCAGTCCGGGGGCAACGGGGGGCTACACCTTC.